This section outlines one TCR beta chain sequence together with its context. In the original workflow: Reference gene primer amplification gave estimated nucleated cell counts. The data were produced by immunoSEQ multiplex PCR, yet TCRdb's version contains in-frame clones alone and is incomplete. The V and J calls and clone size are taken from that table; D and trimming were inferred from the DNA. Here the sample spans about 55,000 clones, roughly 80% being singletons. The CDR3 consists of 13 residues. Trimming cost V 4 bases and J 5 bases, with 11 bases left between them. These data are taken from a study of blood T cell repertoires in COVID-19. Turning to the study itself: Acute-phase and convalescent COVID-19 samples originated in the United States, Italy and Spain. Sources were T cells, B-cell-depleted T cells, or PBMCs; the material itself was cDNA or gDNA.

The sequence derives from a woman in her 70s with acute or convalescent COVID-19. Sequencing input: peripheral blood. V and J are TRBV12-3 or TRBV12-4 and TRBJ1-1; D gene unclear. Here the CDR3 DNA reads TGTGCCAGCAGTTACGGGATCCTTACTGAAGCTTTCTTT. Protein sequence: CASSYGILTEAFF.